These 12 T cell receptor beta chains originate from one sample sequenced in a study of neurological immune-mediated disorders. TCRdb itself ran the 5' RACE reads through MiXCR, one entry per CDR3 protein. Of some 87,000 distinct CDR3 sequences listed, more than 5% were seen once; the top ten hold roughly 7.3%. This sample's time point: longitudinal time-point 2. Sequencing was performed on PBMCs. Source of these receptors: a woman aged 55-75 years with multiple sclerosis.

This clonotype has at least ten counts. The rearrangement links TRBV20-1 to TRBJ1-6; no definite D call. This CDR3 comprises 13 residues. Germline V gives CDR1 DFQATT, CDR2 SNEGSKA (reference sequence). The ends were cut back, 6 bases at V and 10 bases at J, with 16 bases in the middle. The DNA of the CDR3 is TGCAGTGCCCGATCGGTTGGTGGGTCACCCCTCCACTTT. Protein sequence: CSARSVGGSPLHF.

The sample holds many counts of this clonotype. The V gene is TRBV20-1, the J gene TRBJ1-5; D is perhaps TRBD1 (6 bases). The germline V and J ends were trimmed by 3 bases and 2 bases, with 11 bases remaining between them. Per the germline V gene, CDR1 is DFQATT and CDR2 is SNEGSKA (reference sequence). This CDR3 comprises 14 residues. This CDR3 is CSASGGRGNQPQHF. The CDR3 bases are TGCAGTGCTAGTGGGGGCAGGGGCAATCAGCCCCAGCATTTT.

In its sample, this clonotype was seen many times. The CDR3 loop reads CASSYSTGDQPQHF. CDR3 sequence (DNA): TGTGCCAGCAGTTACTCGACAGGAGATCAGCCCCAGCATTTT. V usage is TRBV6-6 and J usage is TRBJ1-5; TRBD1 is a possible D gene (6 bases). CDR1 is MNHNY, CDR2 SVGAGI, per germline (reference sequence). V was trimmed by 0 bases and J by 5 bases, leaving 8 bases between them. The CDR3 consists of 14 residues.

This clonotype was counted at least ten times. The chain combines TRBV5-5 with TRBJ2-5; D is perhaps TRBD2 (6 bases). Germline V lookup: CDR1 SGHKS, CDR2 YYEKEE (reference sequence). The CDR3 consists of 11 residues. With 4 bases removed from V and 5 bases from J, the gap between germline ends came to 6 bases. The CDR3 nucleotides read TGTGCCAGCAGCCGGGGGGAGACCCAGTACTTC. It codes for CASSRGETQYF.

This clonotype occurred many times. This chain joins TRBV5-1 and TRBJ2-1; possible D gene TRBD2, 5 bases. The CDR3 runs to 15 residues. Trimming shortened V by 3 bases and J by 2 bases, and 12 bases separated the two germline ends. Per the germline V gene, CDR1 is SGHRS and CDR2 is YFSETQ. The CDR3 reads CASSSQTGTYNEQFF. For the CDR3, the DNA is TGCGCCAGCAGCTCACAAACCGGGACCTACAATGAGCAGTTCTTC.

This clonotype came up many times. The V gene is TRBV7-9, the J gene TRBJ2-7, with D uncertain. CDR1 SEHNR and CDR2 FQNEAQ come from the germline V gene (reference sequence). Trimming shortened V by 0 bases and J by 2 bases, and 2 bases separated the two germline ends. The CDR3 is made up of 12 amino acids. The CDR3 region is CASSLATYEQYF. For the CDR3, the DNA is TGTGCCAGCAGCTTAGCCACCTACGAGCAGTACTTC. Full variable domain (remainder filled in from reference TRBV7-9 and TRBJ2-7): DTGVSQNPRHKITKRGQNVTFRCDPISEHNRLYWYRQTLGQGPEFLTYFQNEAQLEKSRLLSDRFSAERPKGSFSTLEIQRTEQGDSAMYLCASSLATYEQYFGPGTRLTVT.

This clonotype was counted many times. The rearrangement links TRBV29-1 to TRBJ2-2; the match to TRBD1 covers 8 bases. The CDR3 has 16 residues. J lost 7 bases, V lost 7 bases, and 17 bases had no gene match. Germline CDR1 SQVTM, CDR2 ANQGSEA. CDR3 sequence reads: CSAARGAGGAGGELFF. CDR3 coding DNA: TGCAGCGCCGCGAGGGGAGCAGGGGGCGCAGGCGGGGAGCTGTTTTTT.

This clonotype was recorded many times. V and J are TRBV29-1 and TRBJ2-7; D ambiguous. This CDR3 is 12 amino acids long. Trimming pared 4 bases from V and 1 base from J, leaving 8 bases between. CDR1 and CDR2 (germline): SQVTM, ANQGSEA. Here the CDR3 reads CSVVWGSYEQYF. The CDR3 nucleotides are TGCAGCGTTGTTTGGGGATCCTACGAGCAGTACTTC.

In its sample, this clonotype was seen many times. The chain employs TRBV5-5 and TRBJ2-1; 11 bases are a match to TRBD1. V shed 4 bases and J 3 bases; nucleotides not matched to a gene: 9. CDR1 and CDR2 from the germline V gene are SGHKS and YYEKEE (reference sequence). The CDR3 runs 17 residues. CDR3 sequence reads: CASSRSAGTGGYNEQFF. The CDR3 DNA is TGTGCCAGCAGCCGATCAGCAGGGACAGGGGGCTACAATGAGCAGTTCTTC.

The chain has TRBV7-6 and TRBJ2-1; 9 positions match TRBD2. The CDR3 has 15 residues. Trimming removed 5 bases from V and 10 bases from J; junction bases left unmatched: 12. From germline, CDR1 is SGHVS and CDR2 FNYEAQ. The CDR3 sequence is CASSRSGGGAGEQFF. The CDR3 DNA is TGTGCCAGCAGCCGCTCTGGCGGGGGGGCGGGCGAGCAGTTCTTC. Full variable domain (missing parts from reference TRBV7-6 and TRBJ2-1): GAGVSQSPRYKVTKRGQDVALRCDPISGHVSLYWYRQALGQGPEFLTYFNYEAQQDKSGLPNDRFSAERPEGSISTLTIQRTEQRDSAMYRCASSRSGGGAGEQFFGPGTRLTVL.

This clonotype was seen repeatedly, ten times or more. This chain joins TRBV5-1 and TRBJ2-2; D unclear. CDR1 and CDR2 from the germline V gene are SGHRS and YFSETQ. The germline V and J ends were trimmed by 4 bases and 5 bases, with 15 bases remaining between them. The CDR3 length is 15 residues. The CDR3 nucleotides read TGCGCCAGCAGCCGTTTCGAGGATCCAACCGGGGAGCTGTTTTTT. It encodes CASSRFEDPTGELFF.

The sample holds many counts of this clonotype. This chain joins TRBV14 and TRBJ2-2; D call uncertain. The germline CDR1 and CDR2 sequences are SGHDN and FVKESK. This CDR3 comprises 15 residues. V was cut by 3 bases and J by 0 bases, with 8 bases left in between. CDR3 nucleotides: TGTGCCAGCAGCCACGCTCCGACGAACACCGGGGAGCTGTTTTTT. Amino acids: CASSHAPTNTGELFF.